The 5 T cell receptor beta chains presented below share a single source sample, sequenced in a study of OX40 agonist ivuxolimab in advanced cancers. TCRdb keeps only in-frame clones here, not all; method: immunoSEQ multiplex PCR. This sample has fewer than 65,000 clones; 80% to 85% occur once, and the top ten carry approximately 30%. The specimen was CD4+ or CD8+ T cells sorted from blood, collected in a trial of the OX40 agonist ivuxolimab. These receptors all stem from an adult with an advanced solid tumor such as melanoma, head and neck, liver or kidney cancer.

The chain couples TRBV7-6 to TRBJ2-1, with TRBD2 identical over 10 bases. The length of the CDR3 is 16 residues. V lost 5 bases and J lost 3; bases outside the gene matches: 7. Germline CDR1 reads SGHVS; CDR2 reads FNYEAQ. The CDR3 sequence: CASSRTSGVLYNEQFF. The CDR3 DNA reads as TGTGCCAGCAGCCGTACTAGCGGGGTACTCTACAATGAGCAGTTCTTC.

The chain couples TRBV6-1 to TRBJ2-1; no definite D call. Between the trimmed V and J ends, which lost 4 bases and 0 bases, there was a span of 13 bases. Germline V gene data show CDR1 as MNHNS and CDR2 as SASEGT. This CDR3 region has 16 residues. The CDR3 here is CASSGPSNSSYNEQFF. The CDR3 DNA is TGTGCCAGCAGTGGCCCCTCCAACAGCTCCTACAATGAGCAGTTCTTC.

The J gene is TRBJ1-4, the V gene TRBV6-6; the D is unclear. V lost 0 bases, J lost 7 bases, and 12 bases lay in between. The germline gives CDR1 MNHNY, CDR2 SVGAGI (reference sequence). The CDR3 is 15 residues long. CDR3 sequence: CASSYSQKMGEKLFF. DNA of the CDR3: TGTGCCAGCAGTTACTCGCAAAAAATGGGTGAAAAACTGTTTTTT.

The V gene is TRBV19, the J gene TRBJ1-3; 8 positions match TRBD1. The CDR3 contains 17 residues. Germline loops: CDR1 LNHDA, CDR2 SQIVND (reference sequence). V lost 10 bases to trimming and J lost 0 bases; unmatched junction nucleotides: 14. The DNA for the CDR3 is TGTGCCACCGGGAAGGGACAGGAACCTTTCTCTGGAAACACCATATATTTT. It yields the protein CATGKGQEPFSGNTIYF. The entire variable domain, with the rest obtained from reference TRBV19 and TRBJ1-3, is as follows: DGGITQSPKYLFRKEGQNVTLSCEQNLNHDAMYWYRQDPGQGLRLIYYSQIVNDFQKGDIAEGYSVSREKKESFPLTVTSAQKNPTAFYLCATGKGQEPFSGNTIYFGEGSWLTVV.

The rearrangement joins TRBV5-1 to TRBJ1-1; no clear D gene. V lost 0 bases and J lost 1, with 10 bases in between. Germline lookup yields CDR1 SGHRS and CDR2 YFSETQ. This CDR3 region has 15 residues. CDR3 sequence (DNA): TGCGCCAGCAGCTTGGATCTGGGATGGAACACTGAAGCTTTCTTT. It yields the protein CASSLDLGWNTEAFF.